This T cell receptor beta chain was identified in a study of identical twins (dated by TCRdb to 2016 to 2017). Concerning the study at large: To test whether fetal clonotypes persist, the study used deep sequencing on TCR alpha and beta repertoires from monozygotic twins, unrelated adults of various ages, and cord blood. To rule out contamination, replicate twin experiments were performed at different times with different library preparation protocols. General conclusions and limits of the study: Fewer insertions were carried by abundant cord blood beta clonotypes, a similar but weaker trend appeared in young adult naive repertoires, and no such trend appeared in memory repertoires. In beta out-of-frame sequences, excess twin sharing was weaker, because having fewer shared sequences lowered the signal-to-noise ratio. Out-of-frame TCR alpha sequences shared between twins showed an excess of low generation-probability sequences compared with coincidental sharing between unrelated individuals. In monozygotic twins, out-of-frame TCR alpha sharing was systematically underestimated by recombination models, although the models agreed with sharing between unrelated individuals. Zero-insertion analyses could be partly confounded by invariant T cells such as MAIT and iNKT, although diverse VJ usage argued against such confounding for most clonotypes. Conclusions relied on cross-sectional statistical analysis, since the same donors could not be followed over many years.

The CDR3, from cysteine to phenylalanine, totals 13 residues. Only the CDR3 region is kept as DNA, spanning 39 bases read in frame from base 1. Germline trimming amounts to 8 bases on V and 1 base on J, with 5 as the count of junction bases outside the gene matches. For CDR1 and CDR2, the germline V gene (reference sequence) lists GTSNPN and SVGIG. Every donor was a healthy Caucasian. Three pairs of female monozygotic twins, all aged roughly 18 to 29 years, were included in the twin cohort. Positive isolation kits from Invitrogen were used to isolate the CD4+ and CD8+ T cell populations. Points on this clonotype: Its antigen is not yet known. The input lacks base qualities; no much larger clone sits a single base away.

The method was 5' RACE. The data were produced on an Illumina HiSeq 2000. A universal primer binding site was added through template switching, and the final cDNA carried a unique molecular identifier so that TCR cDNA molecules could be counted accurately. Specific primers in the conserved constant-segment region were used to synthesize first-strand cDNA for the TCR alpha and beta chains. Each cDNA library was double barcoded, with a SMART-Mk sample barcode plus Illumina barcodes, to control for contamination. TruSeq adapter sequences, together with Illumina sample barcodes, were added in two successive PCR steps. The Illumina HiSeq platform was used with custom primers to sequence TCR alpha and beta cDNA libraries. As for how the authors treated the data: MiGEC processed the raw reads to extract unique molecular identifiers, while MiXCR was used to determine the CDR3 positions. Recombination models were inferred per individual with the repgenHMM and IGoR tools using an EM algorithm. Shared clonotype analysis was performed with the tcR package in R, normalizing sharing by the product of cloneset sizes. To study raw recombination without the effects of thymic and clonal selection, out-of-frame nonproductive sequences were analyzed. The public reads were quality trimmed at Q25 with fastp and then assembled into clones with MiXCR by TCRdb, keeping productive beta chains. Identical CDR3 proteins give one entry, which carries the most common genes and DNA. Here the V and J calls rest on TCRdb's processing, not on the authors' analysis. The sample data list some 500,000 distinct CDR3 sequences, and around 15% of these were observed just once. About 0.94% of the sample is taken by the ten largest.

These data are also associated with another study on yellow fever vaccine responses in identical twins. The second study's paper adds: According to the authors, in identical twins the way T cells responded to vaccination appeared partly convergent and partly personalized. In identical twins, the study followed T cell clones that responded to the vaccine with precision.

The sequence came from a woman aged 18-30 years in good health. Sequencing was done on a sample of CD4+ T cells sorted from blood. The V and J segments used are TRBV30 and TRBJ2-1, with 7 junctional bases fitting TRBD1. The DNA is TGTGCCACTTACAGGGGTTCCTACAATGAGCAGTTCTTC. Translated, it reads CATYRGSYNEQFF.